This TCR beta chain was identified in a study of molecular identifiers for immune sequencing clone quantification. Sorting captured naive CD8 T cells as CD8+CD4-CCR7+CD45RA+. Study conclusions and caveats: Clonotypes topping 20 RNA copies carried over 99% of effector molecules but under 1% of naive ones.

From germline, CDR1 is MNHEY and CDR2 SMNVEV (reference sequence). The CDR3 is 13 residues long. Germline trimming cut 8 bases from V and 11 bases from J; bases unmatched to any gene: 14. Each CDR3 protein is one row after TCRdb ran MiXCR on the PCR reads. Of around 320,000 distinct CDR3 sequences in the sample, roughly a quarter were seen once. This clonotype has just a few counts. The antigen remains unidentified. Sequences were obtained from naive CD8+ T cells from blood, with Jurkat cell RNA spiked in. As to subset: FACS-sorted CD8+CD4-CCR7+CD45RA+ naive T cells. The receptor was derived from a human donor in good health. Some libraries in this study had Jurkat cell RNA spiked in. The chain combines TRBV27 with TRBJ1-1; 7 nucleotides agree with TRBD1. CDR3 sequence: CASAEGALRTAFF. The DNA for the CDR3 is TGTGCCAGCGCCGAGGGGGCGTTGAGAACGGCTTTCTTT.